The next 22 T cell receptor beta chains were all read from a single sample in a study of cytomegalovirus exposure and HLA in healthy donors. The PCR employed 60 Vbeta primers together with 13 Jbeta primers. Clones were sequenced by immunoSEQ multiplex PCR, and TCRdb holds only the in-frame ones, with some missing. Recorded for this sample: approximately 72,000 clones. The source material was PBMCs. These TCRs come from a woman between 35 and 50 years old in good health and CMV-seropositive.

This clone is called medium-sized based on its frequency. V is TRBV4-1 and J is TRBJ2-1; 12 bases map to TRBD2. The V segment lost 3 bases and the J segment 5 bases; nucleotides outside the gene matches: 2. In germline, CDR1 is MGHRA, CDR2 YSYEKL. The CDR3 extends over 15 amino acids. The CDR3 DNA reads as TGCGCCAGCAGCCAGACTAGCGGGAGTCACAATGAGCAGTTCTTC. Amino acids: CASSQTSGSHNEQFF.

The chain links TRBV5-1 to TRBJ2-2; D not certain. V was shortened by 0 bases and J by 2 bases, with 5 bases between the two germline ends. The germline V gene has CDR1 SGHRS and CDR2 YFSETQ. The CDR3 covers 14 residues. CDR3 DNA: TGCGCCAGCAGCTTGGACACCAACACCGGGGAGCTGTTTTTT. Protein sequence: CASSLDTNTGELFF.

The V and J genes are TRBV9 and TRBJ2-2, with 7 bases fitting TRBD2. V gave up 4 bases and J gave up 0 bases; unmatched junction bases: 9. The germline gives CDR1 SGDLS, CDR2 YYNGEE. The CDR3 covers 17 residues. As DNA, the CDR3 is TGTGCCAGCAGCTTTTATGGGAGGGCCCCGAACACCGGGGAGCTGTTTTTT. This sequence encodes CASSFYGRAPNTGELFF.

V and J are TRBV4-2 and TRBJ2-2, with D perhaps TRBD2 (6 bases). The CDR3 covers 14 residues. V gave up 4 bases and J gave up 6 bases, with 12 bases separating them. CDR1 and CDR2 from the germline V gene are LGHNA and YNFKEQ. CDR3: CASSRGLSAGELFF. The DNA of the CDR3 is TGTGCCAGCAGCCGAGGACTATCGGCCGGGGAGCTGTTTTTT.

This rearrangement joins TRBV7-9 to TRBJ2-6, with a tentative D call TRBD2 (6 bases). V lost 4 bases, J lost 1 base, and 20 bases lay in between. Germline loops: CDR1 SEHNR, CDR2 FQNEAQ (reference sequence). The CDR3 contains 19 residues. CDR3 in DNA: TGTGCCAGCAGCTCACTCCAGGAGGCAGGGAGGTCTGGGGCCAACGTCCTGACTTTC. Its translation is CASSSLQEAGRSGANVLTF.

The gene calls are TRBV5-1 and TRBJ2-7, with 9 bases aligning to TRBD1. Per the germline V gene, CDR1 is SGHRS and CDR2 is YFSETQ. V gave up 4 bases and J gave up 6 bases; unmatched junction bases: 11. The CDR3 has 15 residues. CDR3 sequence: CASSVSGTGKGEQYF. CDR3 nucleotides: TGCGCCAGCAGCGTATCCGGGACAGGGAAAGGCGAGCAGTACTTC.

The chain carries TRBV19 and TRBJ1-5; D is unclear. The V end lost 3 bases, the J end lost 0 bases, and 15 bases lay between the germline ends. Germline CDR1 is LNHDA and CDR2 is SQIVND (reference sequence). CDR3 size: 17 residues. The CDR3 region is CASSIWRGSDSNQPQHF. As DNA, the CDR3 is TGTGCCAGTAGTATCTGGCGGGGTTCAGATAGCAATCAGCCCCAGCATTTT.

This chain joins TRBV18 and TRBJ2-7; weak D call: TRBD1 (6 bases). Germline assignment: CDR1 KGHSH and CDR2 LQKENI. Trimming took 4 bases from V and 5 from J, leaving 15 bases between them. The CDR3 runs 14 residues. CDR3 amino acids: CASSQQGLIHEQYF. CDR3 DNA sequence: TGTGCCAGCTCACAACAGGGATTGATCCACGAGCAGTACTTC.

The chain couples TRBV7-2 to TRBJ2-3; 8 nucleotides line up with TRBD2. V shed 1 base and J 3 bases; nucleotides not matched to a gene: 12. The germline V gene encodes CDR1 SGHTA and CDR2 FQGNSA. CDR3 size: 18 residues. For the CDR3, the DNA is TGTGCCAGCAGCTTAGTTGCGGGGGGCGTTTTTCGAACAGATACGCAGTATTTT. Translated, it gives CASSLVAGGVFRTDTQYF.

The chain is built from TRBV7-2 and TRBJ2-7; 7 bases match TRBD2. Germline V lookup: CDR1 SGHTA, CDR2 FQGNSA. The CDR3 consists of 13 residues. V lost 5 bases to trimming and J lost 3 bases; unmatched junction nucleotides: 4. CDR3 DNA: TGTGCCAGCAGCCCTCTAGCGGTCTACGAGCAGTACTTC. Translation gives CASSPLAVYEQYF.

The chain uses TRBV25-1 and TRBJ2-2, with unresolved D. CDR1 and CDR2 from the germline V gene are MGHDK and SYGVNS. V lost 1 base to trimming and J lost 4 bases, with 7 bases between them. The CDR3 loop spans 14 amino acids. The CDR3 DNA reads TGTGCCAGCAGTGAATGGTCGGGCACCGGGGAGCTGTTTTTT. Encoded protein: CASSEWSGTGELFF.

The CDR3 protein is CASSETSGTSGRASEQYF. The CDR3, as DNA: TGTGCCAGCAGTGAAACATCCGGGACTAGCGGGAGGGCCTCCGAGCAGTACTTC. The gene calls are TRBV6-1 and TRBJ2-7; 16 nucleotides line up with TRBD2. This CDR3 spans 18 amino acids. Germline loops: CDR1 MNHNS, CDR2 SASEGT. Germline trimming cut 2 bases from V and 6 bases from J; bases unmatched to any gene: 10.

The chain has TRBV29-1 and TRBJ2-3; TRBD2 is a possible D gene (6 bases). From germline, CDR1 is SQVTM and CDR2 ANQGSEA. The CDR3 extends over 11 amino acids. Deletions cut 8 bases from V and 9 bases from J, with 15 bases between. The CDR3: CSTAKGGTQYF. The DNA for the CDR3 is TGCAGCACCGCCAAGGGAGGCACGCAGTATTTT.

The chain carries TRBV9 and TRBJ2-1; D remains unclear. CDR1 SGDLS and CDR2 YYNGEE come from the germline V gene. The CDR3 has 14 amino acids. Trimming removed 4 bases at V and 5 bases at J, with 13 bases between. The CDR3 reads CASSPQDSNNEQFF. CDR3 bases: TGTGCCAGCAGCCCCCAAGACTCAAACAATGAGCAGTTCTTC. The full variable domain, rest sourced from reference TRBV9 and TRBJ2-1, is DSGVTQTPKHLITATGQRVTLRCSPRSGDLSVYWYQQSLDQGLQFLIQYYNGEERAKGNILERFSAQQFPDLHSELNLSSLELGDSALYFCASSPQDSNNEQFFGPGTRLTVL.

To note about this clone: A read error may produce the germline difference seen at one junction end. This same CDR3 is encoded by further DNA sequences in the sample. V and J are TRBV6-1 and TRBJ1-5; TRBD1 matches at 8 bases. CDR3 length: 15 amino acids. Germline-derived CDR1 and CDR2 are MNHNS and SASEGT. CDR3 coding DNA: TGTGCCAGCAGTAAGGACAGGGCGGGCAATCAGCCCCAACATTTT. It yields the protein CASSKDRAGNQPQHF.

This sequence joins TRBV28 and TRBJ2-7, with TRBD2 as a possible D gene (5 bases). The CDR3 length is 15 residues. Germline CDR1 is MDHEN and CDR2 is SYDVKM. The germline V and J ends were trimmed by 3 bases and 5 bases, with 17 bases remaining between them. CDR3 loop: CASSFLVEGFDEQYF. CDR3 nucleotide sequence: TGTGCCAGCAGTTTCTTGGTTGAGGGTTTCGACGAGCAGTACTTC. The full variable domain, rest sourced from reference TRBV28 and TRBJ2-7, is DVKVTQSSRYLVKRTGEKVFLECVQDMDHENMFWYRQDPGLGLRLIYFSYDVKMKEKGDIPEGYSVSREKKERFSLILESASTNQTSMYLCASSFLVEGFDEQYFGPGTRLTVT.

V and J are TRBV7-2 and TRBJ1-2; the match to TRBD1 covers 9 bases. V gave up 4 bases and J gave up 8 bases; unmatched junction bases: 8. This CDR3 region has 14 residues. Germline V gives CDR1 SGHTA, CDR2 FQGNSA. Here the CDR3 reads CASSSSGTGTGYTF. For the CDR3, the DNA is TGTGCCAGCAGCTCCTCCGGGACAGGGACGGGCTACACCTTC. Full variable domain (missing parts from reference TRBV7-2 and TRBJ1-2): GAGVSQSPSNKVTEKGKDVELRCDPISGHTALYWYRQSLGQGLEFLIYFQGNSAPDKSGLPSDRFSAERTGGSVSTLTIQRTQQEDSAVYLCASSSSGTGTGYTFGSGTRLTVV.

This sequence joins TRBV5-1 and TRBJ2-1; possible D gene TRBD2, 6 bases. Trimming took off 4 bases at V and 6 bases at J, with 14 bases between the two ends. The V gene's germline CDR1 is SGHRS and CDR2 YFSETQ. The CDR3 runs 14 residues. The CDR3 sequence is CASSEGGPSNEQFF. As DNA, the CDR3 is TGCGCCAGCAGCGAAGGAGGGCCGAGCAATGAGCAGTTCTTC.

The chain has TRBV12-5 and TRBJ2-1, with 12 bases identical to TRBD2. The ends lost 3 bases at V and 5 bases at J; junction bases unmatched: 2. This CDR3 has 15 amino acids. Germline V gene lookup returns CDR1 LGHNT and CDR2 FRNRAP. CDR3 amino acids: CASGLLAGGNNEQFF. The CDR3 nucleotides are TGTGCTAGTGGTTTACTAGCGGGGGGCAACAATGAGCAGTTCTTC.

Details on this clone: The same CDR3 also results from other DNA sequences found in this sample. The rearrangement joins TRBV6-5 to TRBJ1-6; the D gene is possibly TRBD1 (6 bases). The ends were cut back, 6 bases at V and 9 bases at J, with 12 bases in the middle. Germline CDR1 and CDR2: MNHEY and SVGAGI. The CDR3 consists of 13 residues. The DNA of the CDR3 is TGTGCCAGCAGGATCAGGGGTTCTTCACCCCTCCACTTT. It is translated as CASRIRGSSPLHF.

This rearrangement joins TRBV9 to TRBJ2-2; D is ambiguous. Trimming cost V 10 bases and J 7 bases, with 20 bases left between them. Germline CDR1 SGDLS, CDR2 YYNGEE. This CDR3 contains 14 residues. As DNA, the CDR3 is TGTGCCCCTGGGTACAGATGGCGCATCGGGGAGCTGTTTTTT. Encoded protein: CAPGYRWRIGELFF.

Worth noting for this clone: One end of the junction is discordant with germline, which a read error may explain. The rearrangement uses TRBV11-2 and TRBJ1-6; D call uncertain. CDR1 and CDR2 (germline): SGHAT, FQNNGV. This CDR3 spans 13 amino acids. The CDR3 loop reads CASSLRYNSPLHF. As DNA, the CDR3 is TGTGCCAGCAGCTTGAGGTATAACTCACCCCTCCACTTT.